The 32 T cell receptor beta chains in this list originate from one sample, sequenced in a study of multiple sclerosis patients with progressive multifocal leukoencephalopathy (dated by TCRdb to between 2018 and 2020). Library creation used the immunoSEQ multiplex PCR assay. The table was pulled from immuneACCESS by TCRdb, which kept in-frame rearrangements only. Such tables lose some clones; where checked, under half of the loss comes from unresolved V genes, and the rest has no known cause. For this sample there are roughly 30,000 clones; 80% to 90% appear just once. Together, the top ten hold around 5.7% of the sample. The label giving this sample's time point can be read as: time of PML onset. The treatment or condition label here, explained by the study, means: on natalizumab therapy at sampling. The input for sequencing was PBMCs, taken from a patient treated with natalizumab. These receptors originate from a woman aged 40 to 50 with progressive multifocal leukoencephalopathy.

This clone was found a few times. The V call is TRBV19, the J call TRBJ1-4; D is perhaps TRBD1 (5 bases). There are 14 residues in the CDR3. Trimming took 3 bases from V and 8 from J, leaving 13 bases between them. The germline V gene encodes CDR1 LNHDA and CDR2 SQIVND (reference sequence). CDR3 region: CASSMGQEREKLFF. The CDR3 bases are TGTGCCAGTAGTATGGGGCAGGAGAGGGAAAAACTGTTTTTT. The full variable domain, in which reference TRBV19 and TRBJ1-4 provide the parts outside the CDR3, is DGGITQSPKYLFRKEGQNVTLSCEQNLNHDAMYWYRQDPGQGLRLIYYSQIVNDFQKGDIAEGYSVSREKKESFPLTVTSAQKNPTAFYLCASSMGQEREKLFFGSGTQLSVL.

The chain employs TRBV5-5 and TRBJ2-7; D uncertain. Germline CDR1 is SGHKS and CDR2 is YYEKEE (reference sequence). The length of the CDR3 is 12 residues. V lost 3 bases and J 0 bases, leaving 4 bases between the germline ends. The CDR3: CASSSPSYEQYF. Written as DNA, the CDR3 is TGTGCCAGCAGCTCGCCCTCCTACGAGCAGTACTTC.

The chain employs TRBV5-4 and TRBJ2-5; D uncertain. The J call may be in error: the DNA end matches TRBJ2-7 better. The CDR3 sequence is 13 residues long. Germline V CDR1 and CDR2: SGHNT, YYREEE (reference sequence). Here the CDR3 reads CASSSVFGYEQYF. DNA of the CDR3: TGTGCCAGCAGCTCCGTGTTTGGGTACGAGCAGTACTTC.

V usage is TRBV5-4 and J usage is TRBJ1-2; tentative D call: TRBD1 (5 bases). The germline V gene has CDR1 SGHNT and CDR2 YYREEE (reference sequence). Trimming cost V 4 bases and J 3 bases, with 22 bases left between them. The length of the CDR3 is 17 residues. CDR3 nucleotides: TGTGCCAGCAGCCCCTTGGGACGGCCTGATCTAGACTATGGCTACACCTTC. Protein sequence: CASSPLGRPDLDYGYTF.

A remark on this clone: Germline and junction disagree at one end, which may indicate a read error. The chain links TRBV7-2 to TRBJ2-7; 9 bases match TRBD2. The CDR3 runs 15 residues. The germline V gene has CDR1 SGHTA and CDR2 FQGNSA. CDR3 nucleotides: TGTGCCAGCAGCCCCGCGGTAGCGGGAGCCTACGAGCAGTGCTTC. Translation gives CASSPAVAGAYEQCF.

The V gene is TRBV5-1, the J gene TRBJ1-1; TRBD1 is a possible D gene (5 bases). The CDR3 contains 14 residues. Germline V gene lookup returns CDR1 SGHRS and CDR2 YFSETQ. V lost 2 bases and J 1 base, leaving 9 bases between the germline ends. This chain's CDR3 is CASSFGHANTEAFF. CDR3 bases: TGCGCCAGCAGCTTTGGACACGCGAACACTGAAGCTTTCTTT.

The chain links TRBV11-2 to TRBJ1-5; tentatively, D is TRBD1 (5 bases). The V gene lost 2 bases and the J gene lost 7 bases, with 9 bases spanning the gap. Germline CDR1 SGHAT, CDR2 FQNNGV. This CDR3 contains 13 residues. The CDR3 sequence is CASSLRGRQPQHF. In DNA form, the CDR3 reads TGTGCCAGCAGCTTACGGGGGAGACAGCCCCAGCATTTT.

This rearrangement joins TRBV7-9 to TRBJ2-1; 15 bases are a match to TRBD2. This CDR3 has 15 amino acids. The V segment lost 4 bases and the J segment 8 bases; nucleotides outside the gene matches: 3. Germline CDR1 and CDR2: SEHNR and FQNEAQ (reference sequence). CDR3 bases: TGTGCCAGCAGCTGGACTAGCGGGAGGGGGGATGAGCAGTTCTTC. It encodes CASSWTSGRGDEQFF. Complete variable domain (other parts from reference TRBV7-9 and TRBJ2-1): DTGVSQNPRHKITKRGQNVTFRCDPISEHNRLYWYRQTLGQGPEFLTYFQNEAQLEKSRLLSDRFSAERPKGSFSTLEIQRTEQGDSAMYLCASSWTSGRGDEQFFGPGTRLTVL.

The chain is built from TRBV29-1 and TRBJ2-1, with TRBD1 matching 10 bases. This CDR3 is 14 amino acids long. CDR1 is SQVTM and CDR2 is ANQGSEA in the germline V gene. Unmatched junction bases numbered 9, after V lost 5 bases and J lost 8 bases. For the CDR3, the DNA is TGCAGCGTTTTCCCCGGGACAGGGGACGATGAGCAGTTCTTC. Translation: CSVFPGTGDDEQFF.

The chain is built from TRBV7-9 and TRBJ2-7; D is uncertain. This CDR3 contains 13 residues. Trimming shortened V by 3 bases and J by 7 bases, and 13 bases separated the two germline ends. The germline CDR1 and CDR2 sequences are SEHNR and FQNEAQ (reference sequence). This CDR3 reads CASSLGGQVEQYF. For the CDR3, the DNA is TGTGCCAGCAGCTTGGGCGGCCAGGTGGAGCAGTACTTC. Full variable domain (remainder filled in from reference TRBV7-9 and TRBJ2-7): DTGVSQNPRHKITKRGQNVTFRCDPISEHNRLYWYRQTLGQGPEFLTYFQNEAQLEKSRLLSDRFSAERPKGSFSTLEIQRTEQGDSAMYLCASSLGGQVEQYFGPGTRLTVT.

The V and J genes are TRBV10-1 and TRBJ1-6; D gene uncertain. Trimming removed 6 bases at V and 7 bases at J, with 10 bases between. Germline CDR1 reads WNHNN; CDR2 reads SYGVQD (reference sequence). This CDR3 has 13 residues. Here the CDR3 DNA reads TGCGCCAGCAGCCGGGAGCCAAATTCACCCCTCCACTTT. Its protein is CASSREPNSPLHF.

The rearrangement uses TRBV7-2 and TRBJ1-2, with D unclear. The germline V gene encodes CDR1 SGHTA and CDR2 FQGNSA. With 1 base removed from V and 2 bases from J, the gap between germline ends came to 11 bases. The CDR3 runs 15 residues. The chain's CDR3 is CASSLDPGRNYGYTF. CDR3 nucleotides: TGTGCCAGCAGCTTAGATCCGGGGAGGAACTATGGCTACACCTTC.

V gene TRBV7-9 combines with J gene TRBJ2-3; D is unclear. Germline lookup yields CDR1 SEHNR and CDR2 FQNEAQ (reference sequence). The CDR3 runs to 15 residues. With 0 bases removed from V and 5 bases from J, the gap between germline ends came to 12 bases. The CDR3 is CASSLAFGYEDTQYF. In nucleotides, the CDR3 is TGTGCCAGCAGCTTAGCGTTCGGCTACGAAGATACGCAGTATTTT.

The chain combines TRBV13 with TRBJ1-1; 9 bases fit TRBD1. V trimming: 5 bases; J trimming: 0 bases; junction bases outside the gene matches: 4. The CDR3 loop spans 15 amino acids. Germline lookup yields CDR1 PRHDT and CDR2 FYEKMQ (reference sequence). The CDR3 DNA is TGTGCCAGCAGCGAACGGACAGGGGTGAACACTGAAGCTTTCTTT. Its protein product is CASSERTGVNTEAFF. The variable domain in full, completed from reference TRBV13 and TRBJ1-1, reads AAGVIQSPRHLIKEKRETATLKCYPIPRHDTVYWYQQGPGQDPQFLISFYEKMQSDKGSIPDRFSAQQFSDYHSELNMSSLELGDSALYFCASSERTGVNTEAFFGQGTRLTVV.

This sequence joins TRBV6-1 and TRBJ2-1; no reliable D call. The germline V and J ends were trimmed by 1 base and 2 bases, with 9 bases remaining between them. The CDR3 has 15 residues. The germline V gene encodes CDR1 MNHNS and CDR2 SASEGT. CDR3 residues: CASSEGVGTYNEQFF. The CDR3 bases are TGTGCCAGCAGTGAAGGGGTCGGAACCTACAATGAGCAGTTCTTC.

This clone appeared once. The J gene is TRBJ2-1, the V gene TRBV7-2; possibly TRBD2 for D (6 bases). V gave up 1 base and J gave up 5 bases, with 15 bases separating them. This CDR3 is built from 16 residues. CDR1 is SGHTA, CDR2 FQGNSA, per germline. Here the CDR3 DNA reads TGTGCCAGCAGCTTAGTTGGCGGGGCCCCTAACAATGAGCAGTTCTTC. Translated, it gives CASSLVGGAPNNEQFF.

This clone is a singleton in its sample. J is TRBJ1-1 and V is TRBV4-1; 9 bases fit TRBD1. From germline, CDR1 is MGHRA and CDR2 YSYEKL. The CDR3 sequence is 18 residues long. Losses at the gene ends were 4 bases for V and 4 bases for J; bases not matched to a gene: 16. CDR3 coding DNA: TGCGCCAGCAGCCGCGGGACAGGGAAGGGTGAGGTAAGCACTGAAGCTTTCTTT. Its protein product is CASSRGTGKGEVSTEAFF.

The chain uses TRBV7-2 and TRBJ2-7; TRBD1 or TRBD2 may be the D gene (6 bases each). The germline CDR1 and CDR2 sequences are SGHTA and FQGNSA. This CDR3 has 18 amino acids. V shed 5 bases and J shed 2 bases, with 25 bases lying between them. CDR3 region: CASSRRRGALEPPYEQYF. The CDR3 bases are TGTGCCAGCAGCCGGAGGAGGGGGGCCCTCGAACCCCCCTACGAGCAGTACTTC. The variable domain in full, completed from reference TRBV7-2 and TRBJ2-7, reads GAGVSQSPSNKVTEKGKDVELRCDPISGHTALYWYRQSLGQGLEFLIYFQGNSAPDKSGLPSDRFSAERTGGSVSTLTIQRTQQEDSAVYLCASSRRRGALEPPYEQYFGPGTRLTVT.

This clone was found a few times. The chain carries TRBV7-9 and TRBJ1-2; D is unresolved. V lost 6 bases to trimming and J lost 4 bases, with 6 bases between them. Germline V gives CDR1 SEHNR, CDR2 FQNEAQ (reference sequence). The CDR3 runs 11 residues. The CDR3 here is CASRLGYGYTF. The CDR3 coding sequence is TGTGCCAGCAGACTGGGCTATGGCTACACCTTC.

The rearrangement links TRBV7-9 to TRBJ2-5; 8 bases are shared with TRBD1. The end of the DNA fits TRBJ2-7 better, so the J call may be wrong. Germline CDR1 SEHNR, CDR2 FQNEAQ (reference sequence). CDR3 size: 16 residues. CDR3 sequence: CASSLGTGSVSYEQYF. The CDR3 coding sequence is TGTGCCAGCAGCTTAGGGACAGGGTCGGTTAGCTACGAGCAGTACTTC.

This clone showed up just a few times. V usage is TRBV19 and J usage is TRBJ1-1, with unresolved D. Trimming took off 5 bases at V and 3 bases at J, with 10 bases between the two ends. CDR3 length: 13 amino acids. Germline V gene data show CDR1 as LNHDA and CDR2 as SQIVND (reference sequence). Written as DNA, the CDR3 is TGTGCCAGTAGTTCCAAAGTTTACACTGAAGCTTTCTTT. Its protein product is CASSSKVYTEAFF. Supplemented by reference TRBV19 and TRBJ1-1, the full variable domain reads DGGITQSPKYLFRKEGQNVTLSCEQNLNHDAMYWYRQDPGQGLRLIYYSQIVNDFQKGDIAEGYSVSREKKESFPLTVTSAQKNPTAFYLCASSSKVYTEAFFGQGTRLTVV.

The V gene is TRBV28, the J gene TRBJ1-4; the D gene is possibly TRBD1 (5 bases). Germline CDR1 MDHEN, CDR2 SYDVKM. This CDR3 comprises 16 residues. V dropped 5 bases and J dropped 2 bases, with 15 bases sitting between them. The CDR3 bases are TGTGCCAGCAGTCGAAGCGACAGCGTTACTAATGAAAAACTGTTTTTT. As protein: CASSRSDSVTNEKLFF.

V and J are TRBV28 and TRBJ2-1; D perhaps matches TRBD1 (5 bases). The CDR3 length is 14 residues. Trimming took 6 bases from V and 0 from J, leaving 9 bases between them. Germline V gene data show CDR1 as MDHEN and CDR2 as SYDVKM. The CDR3 DNA is TGTGCCAGCAGGTGGGGCAGCTCCTACAATGAGCAGTTCTTC. It specifies CASRWGSSYNEQFF.

The V and J genes are TRBV19 and TRBJ1-5; D perhaps matches TRBD1 (5 bases). Trimming took off 7 bases at V and 1 base at J, with 17 bases between the two ends. Germline V gives CDR1 LNHDA, CDR2 SQIVND (reference sequence). The CDR3 contains 16 residues. The CDR3 DNA is TGTGCCAGTAACGATGGGGGATCAGGGAGCAATCAGCCCCAGCATTTT. It specifies CASNDGGSGSNQPQHF.

The J gene is TRBJ2-3, the V gene TRBV7-9, with 11 nucleotides matching TRBD2. V trimming: 5 bases; J trimming: 4 bases; junction bases outside the gene matches: 5. This CDR3 contains 15 residues. Germline V gene data show CDR1 as SEHNR and CDR2 as FQNEAQ (reference sequence). The CDR3 loop is CASSPSGGLADTQYF. The CDR3 nucleotides read TGTGCCAGCAGCCCTAGCGGGGGGCTTGCAGATACGCAGTATTTT.

This chain links TRBV6-1 with TRBJ2-7, with a weak D call TRBD1 (6 bases). This CDR3 region has 13 residues. Trimming stripped 3 bases from V and 1 base from J, with 7 bases between. Germline CDR1 MNHNS, CDR2 SASEGT. The CDR3 protein is CASSERGSYEQYF. The DNA for the CDR3 is TGTGCCAGCAGTGAGAGGGGGTCCTACGAGCAGTACTTC.

As regards this clone: Additional DNA sequences in this sample encode the identical CDR3. This chain uses TRBV7-2 with TRBJ1-5; tentatively, D is TRBD1 (6 bases). This CDR3 has 15 amino acids. The V and J ends lost 5 bases and 0 bases respectively, with 11 bases between them. Germline values: CDR1 SGHTA, CDR2 FQGNSA. CDR3 amino acids: CASSQTGYSNQPQHF. CDR3 in DNA: TGTGCCAGCAGCCAGACAGGTTATAGCAATCAGCCCCAGCATTTT.

The gene calls are TRBV7-9 and TRBJ2-7, with TRBD1 identical over 7 bases. CDR1 SEHNR and CDR2 FQNEAQ come from the germline V gene (reference sequence). The J segment lost 0 bases and the V segment lost 1 base, leaving 9 bases of the junction unmatched. The CDR3 is 17 residues long. The CDR3 DNA sequence: TGTGCCAGCAGCTTAGGTTTTAAGGGACAGAGCTCCTACGAGCAGTACTTC. It encodes CASSLGFKGQSSYEQYF.

The CDR3, as DNA: TGCGCCAGCAGCCTCTGGGGGGACCAACCCTACAATGAGCAGTTCTTC. Its protein product is CASSLWGDQPYNEQFF. The chain carries TRBV5-1 and TRBJ2-1; a weak D match, TRBD2 (6 bases). V was clipped by 4 bases and J by 2 bases, with 16 bases between them. Per the germline V gene, CDR1 is SGHRS and CDR2 is YFSETQ. The CDR3 spans 16 residues.

The rearrangement links TRBV19 to TRBJ2-6; the D gene is possibly TRBD1 (6 bases). The germline V gene has CDR1 LNHDA and CDR2 SQIVND (reference sequence). V was pared by 4 bases and J by 1 base, with 8 bases between. This CDR3 contains 15 residues. CDR3 sequence: CASSTGQSGANVLTF. The CDR3 bases are TGTGCCAGTAGTACTGGACAGTCTGGGGCCAACGTCCTGACTTTC.

This chain links TRBV19 with TRBJ1-1, with 8 bases that match TRBD1. CDR1 and CDR2 (germline): LNHDA, SQIVND (reference sequence). V was clipped by 9 bases and J by 3 bases; unmatched bases: 9. The CDR3 extends over 14 amino acids. The DNA for the CDR3 is TGTGCCAGCGGGACAGGACAAAAGTACACTGAAGCTTTCTTT. It translates to CASGTGQKYTEAFF.

The chain links TRBV20-1 to TRBJ1-4, with D hard to call. The V end lost 3 bases, the J end lost 12 bases, and 8 bases lay between the germline ends. The CDR3 has 10 residues. Germline CDR1 and CDR2: DFQATT and SNEGSKA (reference sequence). CDR3 region: CSASMGELFF. CDR3 nucleotide sequence: TGCAGTGCTAGCATGGGAGAACTGTTTTTT.